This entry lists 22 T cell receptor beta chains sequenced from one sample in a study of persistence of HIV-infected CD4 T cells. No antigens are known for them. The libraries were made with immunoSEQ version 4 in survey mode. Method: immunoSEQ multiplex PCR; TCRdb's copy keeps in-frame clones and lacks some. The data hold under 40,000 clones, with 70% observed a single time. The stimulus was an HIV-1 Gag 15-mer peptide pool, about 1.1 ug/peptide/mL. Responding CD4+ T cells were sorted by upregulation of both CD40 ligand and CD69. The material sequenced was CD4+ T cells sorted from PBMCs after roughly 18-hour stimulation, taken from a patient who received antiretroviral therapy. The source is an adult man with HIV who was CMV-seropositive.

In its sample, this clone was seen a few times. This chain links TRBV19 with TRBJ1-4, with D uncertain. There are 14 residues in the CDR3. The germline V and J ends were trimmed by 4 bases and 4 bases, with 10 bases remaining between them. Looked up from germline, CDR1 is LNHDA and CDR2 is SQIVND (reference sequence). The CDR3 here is CASSRGRNNEKLFF. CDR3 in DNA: TGTGCCAGTAGTAGAGGGCGGAATAATGAAAAACTGTTTTTT.

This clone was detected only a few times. Here the CDR3 DNA reads TGTGCCAGCAGCCGACTCGAGGGAGCCTCTGGAAACACCATATATTTT. Its translation is CASSRLEGASGNTIYF. J is TRBJ1-3 and V is TRBV9; D not resolved. Trimming left V 4 bases short and J 0 bases short, with 14 bases between. The CDR3 totals 16 residues. Per the germline V gene, CDR1 is SGDLS and CDR2 is YYNGEE.

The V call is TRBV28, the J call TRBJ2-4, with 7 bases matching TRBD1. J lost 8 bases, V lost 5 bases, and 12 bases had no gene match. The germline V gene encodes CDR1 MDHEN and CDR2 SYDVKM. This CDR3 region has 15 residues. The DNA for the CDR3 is TGTGCCAGCAGTCCAACCACACAGGGGCTAGACATTCAGTACTTC. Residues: CASSPTTQGLDIQYF.

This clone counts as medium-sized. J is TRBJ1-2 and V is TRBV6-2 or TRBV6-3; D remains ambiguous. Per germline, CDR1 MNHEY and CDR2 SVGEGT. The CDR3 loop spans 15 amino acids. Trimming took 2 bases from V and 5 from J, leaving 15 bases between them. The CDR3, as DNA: TGTGCCAGCAGTTACCCCCCGAGGAGCAATTATGGCTACACCTTC. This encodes CASSYPPRSNYGYTF.

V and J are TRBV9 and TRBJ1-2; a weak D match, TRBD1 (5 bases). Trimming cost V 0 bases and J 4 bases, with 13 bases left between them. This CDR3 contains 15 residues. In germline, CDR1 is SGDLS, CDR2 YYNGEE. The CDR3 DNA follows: TGTGCCAGCAGCGTAGATTTTGGGGGACTCTATGGCTACACCTTC. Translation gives CASSVDFGGLYGYTF.

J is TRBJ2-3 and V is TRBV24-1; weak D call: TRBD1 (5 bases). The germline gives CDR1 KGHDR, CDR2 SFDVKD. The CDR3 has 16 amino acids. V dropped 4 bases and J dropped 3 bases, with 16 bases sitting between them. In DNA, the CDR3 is TGTGCCACCAGTGACTACCGGGCAGGACATACAGATACGCAGTATTTT. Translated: CATSDYRAGHTDTQYF.

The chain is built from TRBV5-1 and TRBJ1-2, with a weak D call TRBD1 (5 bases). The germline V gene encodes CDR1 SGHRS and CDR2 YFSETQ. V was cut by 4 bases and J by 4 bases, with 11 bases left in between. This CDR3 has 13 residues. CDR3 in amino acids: CASSLGAGYGYTF. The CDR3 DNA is TGCGCCAGCAGCCTAGGGGCGGGCTATGGCTACACCTTC.

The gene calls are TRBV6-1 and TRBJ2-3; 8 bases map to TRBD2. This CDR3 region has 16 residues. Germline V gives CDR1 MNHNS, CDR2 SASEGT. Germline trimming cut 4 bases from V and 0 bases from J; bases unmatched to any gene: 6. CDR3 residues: CASSVFKRGSTDTQYF. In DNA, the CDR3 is TGTGCCAGCAGTGTATTCAAGCGGGGGAGCACAGATACGCAGTATTTT.

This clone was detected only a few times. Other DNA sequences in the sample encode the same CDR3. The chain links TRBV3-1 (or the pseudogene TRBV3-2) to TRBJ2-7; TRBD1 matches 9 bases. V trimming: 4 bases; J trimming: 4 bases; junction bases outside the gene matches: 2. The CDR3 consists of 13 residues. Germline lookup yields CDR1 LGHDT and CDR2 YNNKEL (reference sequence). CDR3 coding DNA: TGTGCCAGCAGCCCGGACAGGGGTTACGAGCAGTACTTC. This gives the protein CASSPDRGYEQYF.

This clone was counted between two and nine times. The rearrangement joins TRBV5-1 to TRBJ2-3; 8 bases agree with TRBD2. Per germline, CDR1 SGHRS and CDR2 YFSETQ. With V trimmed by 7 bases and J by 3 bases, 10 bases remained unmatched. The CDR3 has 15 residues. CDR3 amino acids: CASCSTSARTDTQYF. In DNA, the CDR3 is TGCGCCAGCTGCTCGACTAGCGCGAGAACAGATACGCAGTATTTT.

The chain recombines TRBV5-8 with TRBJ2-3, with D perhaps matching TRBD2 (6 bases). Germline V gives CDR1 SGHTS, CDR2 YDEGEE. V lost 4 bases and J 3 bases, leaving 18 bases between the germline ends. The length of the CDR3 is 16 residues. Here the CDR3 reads CASSLRDSWETDTQYF. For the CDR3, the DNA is TGTGCCAGCAGCCTCCGGGACTCCTGGGAGACAGATACGCAGTATTTT.

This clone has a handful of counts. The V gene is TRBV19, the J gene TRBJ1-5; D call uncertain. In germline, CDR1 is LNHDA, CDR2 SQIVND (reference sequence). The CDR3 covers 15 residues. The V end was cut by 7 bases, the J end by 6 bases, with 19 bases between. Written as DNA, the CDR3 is TGTGCCAGTAATCCAATGGGAGGGATGGGTCAGCCCCAGCATTTT. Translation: CASNPMGGMGQPQHF.

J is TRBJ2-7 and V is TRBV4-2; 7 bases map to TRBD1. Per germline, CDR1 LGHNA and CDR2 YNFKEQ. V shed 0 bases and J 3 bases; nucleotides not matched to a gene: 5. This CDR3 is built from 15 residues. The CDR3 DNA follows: TGTGCCAGCAGCCAAGACGGACAGGCCAACTACGAGCAGTACTTC. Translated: CASSQDGQANYEQYF.

The CDR3 region has the DNA TGTGCCAGCAGCCTTAAATTGGGACAGGGGGAAGGGAATGAGCAGTTCTTC. It encodes CASSLKLGQGEGNEQFF. This chain joins TRBV6-2 or TRBV6-3 and TRBJ2-1; 11 nucleotides match TRBD1. The CDR3 consists of 17 residues. The germline V gene encodes CDR1 MNHEY and CDR2 SVGEGT. The V gene end was trimmed by 6 bases and the J gene end by 7 bases; junction bases not matched to a gene: 14.

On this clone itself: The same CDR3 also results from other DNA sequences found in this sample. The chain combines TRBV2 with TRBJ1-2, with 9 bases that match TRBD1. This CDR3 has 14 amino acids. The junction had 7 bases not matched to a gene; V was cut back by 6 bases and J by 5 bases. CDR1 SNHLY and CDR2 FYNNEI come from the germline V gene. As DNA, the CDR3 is TGTGCCAGCAGATTCCGGGACAGGGTTTATGGCTACACCTTC. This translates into CASRFRDRVYGYTF.

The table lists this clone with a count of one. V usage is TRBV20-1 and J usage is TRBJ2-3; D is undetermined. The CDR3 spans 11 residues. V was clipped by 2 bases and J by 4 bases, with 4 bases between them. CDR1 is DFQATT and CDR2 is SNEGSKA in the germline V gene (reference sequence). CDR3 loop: CSARQADTQYF. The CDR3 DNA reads TGCAGTGCTAGACAGGCAGATACGCAGTATTTT.

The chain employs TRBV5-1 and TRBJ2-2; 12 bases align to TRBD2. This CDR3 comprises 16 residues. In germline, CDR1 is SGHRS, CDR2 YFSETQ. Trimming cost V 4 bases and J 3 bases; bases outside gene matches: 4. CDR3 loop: CASSAWTSGDTGELFF. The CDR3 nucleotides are TGCGCCAGCAGCGCCTGGACTAGCGGGGACACCGGGGAGCTGTTTTTT. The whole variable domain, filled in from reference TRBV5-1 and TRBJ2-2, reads KAGVTQTPRYLIKTRGQQVTLSCSPISGHRSVSWYQQTPGQGLQFLFEYFSETQRNKGNFPGRFSGRQFSNSRSEMNVSTLELGDSALYLCASSAWTSGDTGELFFGEGSRLTVL.

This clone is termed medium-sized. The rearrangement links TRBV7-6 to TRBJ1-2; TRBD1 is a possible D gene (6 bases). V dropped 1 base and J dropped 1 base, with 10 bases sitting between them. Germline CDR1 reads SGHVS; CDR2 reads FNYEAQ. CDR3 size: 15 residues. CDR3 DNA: TGTGCCAGCAGCTTAGGTACAGGGAATAACTATGGCTACACCTTC. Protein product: CASSLGTGNNYGYTF.

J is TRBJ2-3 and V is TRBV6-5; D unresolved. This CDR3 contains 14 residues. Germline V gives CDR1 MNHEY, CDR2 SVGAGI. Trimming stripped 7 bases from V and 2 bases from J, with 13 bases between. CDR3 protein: CASKGRTLTDTQYF. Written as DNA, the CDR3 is TGTGCCAGCAAAGGCCGAACCCTCACAGATACGCAGTATTTT.

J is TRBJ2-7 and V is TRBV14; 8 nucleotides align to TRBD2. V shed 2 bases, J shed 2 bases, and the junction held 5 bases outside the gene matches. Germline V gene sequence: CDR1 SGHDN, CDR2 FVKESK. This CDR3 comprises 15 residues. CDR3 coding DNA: TGTGCCAGCAGCCAAATTAGCGGGGTTCCCTACGAGCAGTACTTC. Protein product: CASSQISGVPYEQYF.

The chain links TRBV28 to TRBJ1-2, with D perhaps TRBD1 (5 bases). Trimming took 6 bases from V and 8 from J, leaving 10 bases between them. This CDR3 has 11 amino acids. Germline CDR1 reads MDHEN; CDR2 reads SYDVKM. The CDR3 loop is CASSPGLGYTF. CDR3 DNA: TGTGCCAGCAGCCCGGGACTCGGCTACACCTTC.

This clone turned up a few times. This CDR3 reads CASSIFGRGYGYTF. The CDR3 bases are TGTGCCAGTAGTATTTTCGGTCGCGGCTATGGCTACACCTTC. The J gene is TRBJ1-2, the V gene TRBV19; no firm D call. The CDR3 consists of 14 residues. Trimming stripped 3 bases from V and 4 bases from J, with 12 bases between. Germline V CDR1 and CDR2: LNHDA, SQIVND (reference sequence).